This T cell receptor beta chain was found in a study of T cell responses to AZD1222 COVID-19 vaccine. Study-level results: It was only after the peak T cell response that any repertoires were sampled.

Comments on this clone: The antigen remains undetermined.

Germline CDR1 reads MNHEY; CDR2 reads SMNVEV (reference sequence). This CDR3 has 14 residues. Trimming took 2 bases from V and 8 from J; bases not matched to a gene: 7. Profiling relied on immunoSEQ multiplex PCR, and the TCRdb table lists in-frame clones only, not all of them. This sample has about 150,000 clones, with roughly 90% found just once. The J gene is TRBJ1-2, the V gene TRBV27; TRBD1 agrees at 8 bases. This TCR came from an adult who received the AZD1222 COVID-19 vaccine. Sequenced here: peripheral blood, sampled 28 days after the second AZD1222 dose. In DNA, the CDR3 is TGTGCCAGCAGTTTAAGGCAGGGGGCGGAGGGCTACACCTTC. Translating it yields CASSLRQGAEGYTF.